One and the same sample provided the 26 T cell receptor beta chains below, sequenced in a study of T cell responses to AZD1222 COVID-19 vaccine (dated by TCRdb to the early 2020s). The receptor library was made with the immunoSEQ multiplex PCR assay. The clones in this table, taken by TCRdb from immuneACCESS, are in-frame only. Not every clone is retained; where verified, under half of the shortfall comes from an unresolved V gene, and the cause of the rest is unknown. For this sample the table gives around 220,000 clones, of which around 94% were detected only once. The ten largest clones represent over 1.5% of the sample. The sample's time point, from its label and the paper: about 28 days (+/-7) after the second vaccine dose. The treatment or condition label, as the study defines it: meningococcal conjugate vaccine given as trial control. Sequences were derived from peripheral blood, sampled 28 days after the second dose of the MenACWY control vaccine. All receptors derive from an adult who received the MenACWY meningococcal vaccine as a control.

This chain uses TRBV12-3 or TRBV12-4 with TRBJ1-2; possible D gene TRBD1, 5 bases. This CDR3 is 13 amino acids long. Between the trimmed V and J ends, which lost 5 bases and 4 bases, there was a span of 11 bases. As DNA, the CDR3 is TGTGCCAGCAGTGACGTGGGGGGCTATGGCTACACCTTC. It codes for CASSDVGGYGYTF.

This clone occurred once. The chain recombines TRBV5-4 with TRBJ1-2, with D perhaps TRBD1 (6 bases). The V and J ends lost 1 base and 3 bases respectively, with 16 bases between them. CDR1 is SGHNT, CDR2 YYREEE, per germline (reference sequence). This CDR3 contains 16 residues. The CDR3 region is CASSLPGGGSYYGYTF. The CDR3 region has the DNA TGTGCCAGCAGCTTGCCCGGAGGGGGTTCCTACTATGGCTACACCTTC.

The J gene is TRBJ2-2, the V gene TRBV21-1; the table gives TRBD2 as D, unverified against the DNA. TRBV21-1 is classified as a pseudogene. This CDR3 is 15 amino acids long. This CDR3 is CASSEASGRVGELFF. The CDR3 DNA reads TGTGCCAGCTCGGAGGCTAGCGGGAGAGTAGGGGAGCTGTTTTTT.

J is TRBJ1-4 and V is TRBV28, with D maybe TRBD1 (5 bases). Germline V gene lookup returns CDR1 MDHEN and CDR2 SYDVKM. Trimming removed 5 bases at V and 8 bases at J, with 21 bases between. This CDR3 spans 16 amino acids. The CDR3 reads CASSPYNGQGSEKLFF. In DNA form, the CDR3 reads TGTGCCAGCAGTCCGTACAACGGCCAGGGTAGCGAAAAACTGTTTTTT.

Details on this clone: Compared with germline, one end of the junction differs, possibly owing to a read error. This chain uses TRBV7-7 with TRBJ2-2; D is possibly TRBD1 or TRBD2 (5 bases each). The CDR3 loop spans 16 amino acids. Germline V CDR1 and CDR2: SSHAT, FNYEAQ (reference sequence). CDR3 sequence reads: CASSLAQGPNTGELFF. The CDR3 bases are TGTGCTAGCAGCTTAGCGCAGGGACCGAACACCGGGGAGCTGTTTTTT. Together with reference TRBV7-7 and TRBJ2-2, the CDR3 gives the full variable domain: GAGVSQSPRYKVTKRGQDVTLRCDPISSHATLYWYQQALGQGPEFLTYFNYEAQPDKSGLPSDRFSAERPEGSISTLTIQRTEQRDSAMYRCASSLAQGPNTGELFFGEGSRLTVL.

J is TRBJ1-3 and V is TRBV28; weak D call: TRBD1 (5 bases). V lost 7 bases and J lost 3, with 16 bases in between. The germline CDR1 and CDR2 sequences are MDHEN and SYDVKM. The CDR3 covers 15 residues. CDR3 nucleotides: TGTGCCAGCATCCCGGCGGGGGTAGGTGGAAACACCATATATTTT. Residues: CASIPAGVGGNTIYF. Looking up the rest from reference TRBV28 and TRBJ1-3 gives the full variable domain: DVKVTQSSRYLVKRTGEKVFLECVQDMDHENMFWYRQDPGLGLRLIYFSYDVKMKEKGDIPEGYSVSREKKERFSLILESASTNQTSMYLCASIPAGVGGNTIYFGEGSWLTVV.

The rearrangement joins TRBV2 to TRBJ2-1; D may be TRBD1 (7 bases). V lost 4 bases, J lost 7 bases, and 17 bases lay in between. Germline CDR1 reads SNHLY; CDR2 reads FYNNEI. There are 15 residues in the CDR3. CDR3 coding DNA: TGTGCCAGCAGTGTGGGCCGGGACAGCGGGAATGAGCAGTTCTTC. It encodes CASSVGRDSGNEQFF.

The chain links TRBV28 to TRBJ1-5; D gene ambiguous. Germline assignment: CDR1 MDHEN and CDR2 SYDVKM. V gave up 7 bases and J gave up 1 base, with 14 bases separating them. This CDR3 contains 15 residues. Here the CDR3 DNA reads TGTGCCAGCACCCCGGCGGGTAGGAGCAATCAGCCCCAGCATTTT. It yields the protein CASTPAGRSNQPQHF.

On this clone itself: Other DNA sequences in the same sample also yield this CDR3. The chain combines TRBV27 with TRBJ1-3; D gene uncertain. This CDR3 region has 15 residues. CDR1 is MNHEY and CDR2 is SMNVEV in the germline V gene (reference sequence). V was cut by 5 bases and J by 0 bases, with 11 bases left in between. The CDR3 DNA sequence: TGTGCCAGCAGTCTCGGACGGAACTCTGGAAACACCATATATTTT. It yields the protein CASSLGRNSGNTIYF.

This sequence joins TRBV5-1 and TRBJ2-7; D perhaps matches TRBD1 (5 bases). V shed 5 bases and J shed 2 bases, with 14 bases lying between them. The CDR3 has 14 amino acids. The V gene's germline CDR1 is SGHRS and CDR2 YFSETQ. The CDR3 nucleotides are TGCGCCAGCAGTCAGGGTTCAGGGCCCTACGAGCAGTACTTC. The encoded protein is CASSQGSGPYEQYF.

A single count supports this clone. The genes are TRBV3-1 (or the pseudogene TRBV3-2) and TRBJ1-1; unclear D gene. The CDR3 totals 16 residues. Germline-derived CDR1 and CDR2 are LGHDT and YNNKEL (reference sequence). The ends were cut back, 0 bases at V and 1 base at J, with 12 bases in the middle. DNA for the CDR3: TGTGCCAGCAGCCAAGATGGGCAGTTACCGAACACTGAAGCTTTCTTT. Translated: CASSQDGQLPNTEAFF.

V gene TRBV6-2 or TRBV6-3 combines with J gene TRBJ1-2, with no clear D. Trimming took off 2 bases at V and 5 bases at J, with 9 bases between the two ends. This CDR3 comprises 13 residues. Germline CDR1 and CDR2: MNHEY and SVGEGT. For the CDR3, the DNA is TGTGCCAGCAGTTACACGACGGTATATGGCTACACCTTC. This sequence encodes CASSYTTVYGYTF.

This rearrangement joins TRBV4-2 to TRBJ2-3; D not certain. Germline assignment: CDR1 LGHNA and CDR2 YNFKEQ. Trimming took off 0 bases at V and 4 bases at J, with 17 bases between the two ends. There are 17 residues in the CDR3. In DNA form, the CDR3 reads TGTGCCAGCAGCCAAGAGAGATTAAAGCTACCCTCAGATACGCAGTATTTT. Protein sequence: CASSQERLKLPSDTQYF.

The chain uses TRBV7-2 and TRBJ2-4; 10 nucleotides line up with TRBD1. This CDR3 region has 15 residues. The junction had 8 bases not matched to a gene; V was cut back by 5 bases and J by 7 bases. Per the germline V gene, CDR1 is SGHTA and CDR2 is FQGNSA. The CDR3 nucleotides read TGTGCCAGCAGCCCGCCGGGACAGGGGCCCAACATTCAGTACTTC. Its protein product is CASSPPGQGPNIQYF.

The gene calls are TRBV18 and TRBJ1-2; D remains unclear. V was pared by 3 bases and J by 2 bases, with 10 bases between. The CDR3 is 14 residues long. Germline CDR1 reads KGHSH; CDR2 reads LQKENI. The CDR3 DNA reads TGTGCCAGCTCACCGGGAAACTCAAACTATGGCTACACCTTC. Translation: CASSPGNSNYGYTF.

The rearrangement joins TRBV11-2 to TRBJ2-7, with D hard to call. The V end was cut by 2 bases, the J end by 0 bases, with 11 bases between. Germline V gene sequence: CDR1 SGHAT, CDR2 FQNNGV. The length of the CDR3 is 15 residues. The CDR3 sequence: CASSLRLDTSYEQYF. The CDR3 DNA follows: TGTGCCAGCAGCTTAAGGTTAGACACCTCCTACGAGCAGTACTTC.

The J gene is TRBJ2-2, the V gene TRBV2; 11 positions agree with TRBD2. Germline CDR1 reads SNHLY; CDR2 reads FYNNEI. The V segment lost 5 bases and the J segment 4 bases; nucleotides outside the gene matches: 15. The CDR3 covers 19 residues. CDR3 DNA: TGTGCCAGCAGTTTCTCCGGGACTAGCGGACCTCGGGGCACCGGGGAGCTGTTTTTT. Translation gives CASSFSGTSGPRGTGELFF. Filled out from reference TRBV2 and TRBJ2-2, the complete variable domain reads EPEVTQTPSHQVTQMGQEVILRCVPISNHLYFYWYRQILGQKVEFLVSFYNNEISEKSEIFDDQFSVERPDGSNFTLKIRSTKLEDSAMYFCASSFSGTSGPRGTGELFFGEGSRLTVL.

V and J are TRBV6-2 or TRBV6-3 and TRBJ2-7; 8 bases agree with TRBD1. Germline lookup yields CDR1 MNHEY and CDR2 SVGEGT. V gave up 4 bases and J gave up 5 bases; unmatched junction bases: 7. The length of the CDR3 is 14 residues. The CDR3 DNA follows: TGTGCCAGCAGTTTCGGTGACAGGGGCGACGAGCAGTACTTC. It yields the protein CASSFGDRGDEQYF.

This chain uses TRBV5-4 with TRBJ2-1, with D possibly being TRBD2 (6 bases). The V gene's germline CDR1 is SGHNT and CDR2 YYREEE (reference sequence). This CDR3 is built from 13 residues. Trimming took 4 bases from V and 5 from J, leaving 10 bases between them. As DNA, the CDR3 is TGTGCCAGCAGCCCGGAGGGGAACAATGAGCAGTTCTTC. This encodes CASSPEGNNEQFF.

The chain uses TRBV27 and TRBJ1-6, with D perhaps matching TRBD1 (5 bases). The CDR3 length is 15 residues. V was trimmed by 6 bases and J by 8 bases, leaving 17 bases between them. Germline V gene sequence: CDR1 MNHEY, CDR2 SMNVEV (reference sequence). CDR3 loop: CASRHPGLQDSPLHF. Here the CDR3 DNA reads TGTGCCAGCAGACACCCGGGACTCCAAGATTCACCCCTCCACTTT.

This clone has a handful of counts. The genes are TRBV2 and TRBJ1-2; no firm D call. Trimming stripped 1 base from V and 0 bases from J, with 9 bases between. This CDR3 contains 15 residues. In germline, CDR1 is SNHLY, CDR2 FYNNEI. The CDR3 loop reads CASSEVDGANYGYTF. As DNA, the CDR3 is TGTGCCAGCAGTGAAGTGGACGGAGCTAACTATGGCTACACCTTC.

This rearrangement joins TRBV28 to TRBJ2-7, with a tentative D call TRBD2 (5 bases). Trimming removed 0 bases from V and 7 bases from J, with 13 bases in between. The CDR3 runs to 14 residues. Germline V gene data show CDR1 as MDHEN and CDR2 as SYDVKM. The CDR3 DNA sequence: TGTGCCAGCAGTTTATGGGGTGCCGGGGAGGAGCAGTACTTC. This encodes CASSLWGAGEEQYF. The full variable domain, its missing parts supplied by reference TRBV28 and TRBJ2-7, is DVKVTQSSRYLVKRTGEKVFLECVQDMDHENMFWYRQDPGLGLRLIYFSYDVKMKEKGDIPEGYSVSREKKERFSLILESASTNQTSMYLCASSLWGAGEEQYFGPGTRLTVT.

The chain combines TRBV9 with TRBJ1-2; possibly TRBD1 for D (5 bases). Trimming shortened V by 1 base and J by 1 base, and 20 bases separated the two germline ends. This CDR3 has 18 amino acids. Germline V gives CDR1 SGDLS, CDR2 YYNGEE. The CDR3 reads CASSVSPGTQDLNYGYTF. In DNA, the CDR3 is TGTGCCAGCAGCGTAAGCCCAGGGACGCAGGACCTTAACTATGGCTACACCTTC.

The rearrangement joins TRBV9 to TRBJ2-2, with D perhaps TRBD1 (7 bases). CDR1 SGDLS and CDR2 YYNGEE come from the germline V gene. This CDR3 is built from 16 residues. V shed 3 bases and J shed 4 bases, with 16 bases lying between them. The CDR3: CASSGQQGRGTGELFF. The CDR3 coding sequence is TGTGCCAGCAGCGGACAACAGGGGCGGGGCACCGGGGAGCTGTTTTTT.

The chain recombines TRBV6-5 with TRBJ2-7, with D possibly TRBD1 on 5 matching bases. The CDR3 has 13 residues. The V gene's germline CDR1 is MNHEY and CDR2 SVGAGI. The CDR3 here is CATLRRGSYEQYF. The CDR3, as DNA: TGTGCAACCTTACGTAGGGGCTCCTACGAGCAGTACTTC.

The gene calls are TRBV27 and TRBJ1-1; no firm D call. This CDR3 region has 16 residues. In germline, CDR1 is MNHEY, CDR2 SMNVEV (reference sequence). V was pared by 2 bases and J by 4 bases, with 17 bases between. The CDR3 here is CASSLIPAGLGTEAFF. The CDR3 DNA is TGTGCCAGCAGTTTAATTCCGGCAGGTCTTGGCACTGAAGCTTTCTTT.